This T cell receptor beta chain was captured in a study of esophageal squamous cell carcinoma under preoperative chemotherapy. At the level of the study: Both tumor-infiltrating lymphocytes and peripheral blood T cells had their TCR repertoires profiled. Study results and caveats: Clonal contraction, more than amplification, hit abundant clones after paclitaxel-nedaplatin. Peripheral T cells migrating into the tumor appeared to partly supply post-treatment tumor-infiltrating lymphocytes. After chemotherapy, TCR diversity rose significantly in peripheral T cells but not in tumor-infiltrating lymphocytes.

Time point described: after preoperative PTX-NDP chemotherapy. MiXCR, run by TCRdb on the PCR reads, gives a single entry per CDR3 protein. The sample gives around 34,000 distinct CDR3 sequences, around half of which show up once; around 23% is in the top ten. This CDR3 is 13 amino acids long. The germline CDR1 and CDR2 sequences are MNHEY and SMNVEV (reference sequence). In the case of this clonotype: Its antigen is not known.

The source of this sequence is a human donor with esophageal squamous cell carcinoma. The donor label of this sample is uncertain. The rearrangement uses TRBV27 and TRBJ2-1; D might be TRBD2 (5 bases). The end of the DNA fits TRBJ2-7 better, so the J call may be wrong. Sample acquisition took place from a patient given preoperative chemotherapy. In DNA, the CDR3 is TGTGCCAGCAGTTTAGGGAGACACTACGAGCAGTACTTC. It specifies CASSLGRHYEQYF.